This paragraph covers one T cell receptor beta chain sequence. The antigen is unknown. CDR1 and CDR2 (germline): SGHRS, YFSETQ. Losses at the gene ends were 4 bases for V and 10 bases for J; bases not matched to a gene: 20. The CDR3 is made up of 18 amino acids. This entry belongs to a study of siplizumab effects on memory and regulatory T cells. Regarding the study as a whole: The study did not confirm that proliferating Tregs from siplizumab cultures were suppressive.

Sequencing used immunoSEQ multiplex PCR; TCRdb keeps in-frame clones, though not all of them. Among 110,000 or so clones listed, about 92% were seen once. This TCR came from a human donor in good health. The material sequenced was CD4+ T cells sorted from blood. This chain links TRBV5-1 with TRBJ2-1; TRBD1 agrees at 10 bases. CDR3 region: CASSKRGTGTGAAQEQFF. CDR3 nucleotides: TGCGCCAGCAGCAAAAGAGGCACCGGGACAGGGGCCGCGCAGGAGCAGTTCTTC.